The T cell receptor (beta chain) described here comes from a study of blood T cells in healthy people across ages. The study's findings and limits: A conclusive naive versus antigen-experienced comparison was prevented by the unsorted PBMCs.

A sample-barcoded 5' primer and a J-beta primer mix were used in a second PCR of roughly 7 to 12 cycles. TCRdb processed the 5' RACE reads anew with MiXCR; each CDR3 protein has one entry. The table shows hundreds of thousands of distinct CDR3 sequences, with approximately 30% occurring only once. This clonotype was picked up a small number of times. No antigen is known for it. The TCR was taken from a woman aged 80 or older in good health. Sequencing input: blood.

CDR3 sequence: CASSQAAGYEQYF. In DNA, the CDR3 is TGTGCCAGCAGCCAAGCGGCCGGCTACGAGCAGTACTTC. J is TRBJ2-4 and V is TRBV6-6, with a tentative D call TRBD2 (5 bases). Matching the DNA end better, TRBJ2-7 makes the J call doubtful. Germline assignment: CDR1 MNHNY and CDR2 SVGAGI (reference sequence). CDR3 length equals 13 residues.